The 16 T cell receptor beta chains given below trace back to one sample, sequenced in a study of CD8+CD57+ T cells in acquired aplastic anemia. Genomic DNA, serving as template, underwent TCR beta VDJ and CDR3 profiling. Using its own MiXCR run on the reads, TCRdb lists one record per CDR3 protein. The table lists around 430,000 distinct CDR3 sequences, over 25% of them singletons. Those patients picked for sequencing had displayed CD8+CD57+ cell expansion on flow cytometry. Sequenced material: sorted CD4+, CD8+, or CD8+CD57+ T cells (not recorded which) from PBMCs. The receptors originated from a human donor with aplastic anemia.

This clonotype was counted ten times or more. The chain is built from TRBV5-1 and TRBJ1-2; no firm D call. With 3 bases removed from V and 8 bases from J, the gap between germline ends came to 11 bases. This CDR3 spans 12 amino acids. Germline values: CDR1 SGHRS, CDR2 YFSETQ. The CDR3 nucleotides are TGCGCCAGCAGCTCTGGCGCCGAAGGCTACACCTTC. It translates to CASSSGAEGYTF.

This clonotype has at least ten counts. The chain links TRBV29-1 to TRBJ2-7; D not resolved. CDR3 size: 13 residues. V gave up 4 bases and J gave up 2 bases, with 12 bases separating them. Germline CDR1 and CDR2: SQVTM and ANQGSEA. CDR3: CSVVRPEPYEQYF. CDR3 DNA: TGCAGCGTTGTAAGGCCAGAACCCTACGAGCAGTACTTC.

The gene calls are TRBV12-3 or TRBV12-4 and TRBJ1-1, with D possibly TRBD1 on 6 matching bases. The CDR3 sequence is 12 residues long. Trimming removed 3 bases at V and 11 bases at J, with 13 bases between. The CDR3 nucleotides read TGTGCCAGCAGTTTGGGGGGGCGAAGGGCTTTCTTT. It translates to CASSLGGRRAFF.

The V and J genes are TRBV6-1 and TRBJ1-2; D ambiguous. Per the germline V gene, CDR1 is MNHNS and CDR2 is SASEGT. The CDR3 consists of 14 residues. Trimming removed 3 bases at V and 0 bases at J, with 8 bases between. CDR3: CASSDGPPNYGYTF. CDR3 nucleotide sequence: TGTGCCAGCAGTGACGGACCCCCTAACTATGGCTACACCTTC.

As concerns this clonotype: It may be a read error: a sequence one base away is much more abundant. This chain connects TRBV20-1 to TRBJ1-2; TRBD1 matches at 7 bases. The CDR3 has 13 amino acids. Germline V lookup: CDR1 DFQATT, CDR2 SNEGSKA (reference sequence). For the CDR3, the DNA is TGCAGTGCTAGTGCCGGACAGGTCTATGGCTGCACCTTC. The encoded protein is CSASAGQVYGCTF.

This clonotype came up a few times. The chain carries TRBV20-1 and TRBJ2-7; D remains unclear. The CDR3 has 15 residues. CDR1 is DFQATT and CDR2 is SNEGSKA in the germline V gene (reference sequence). V lost 5 bases and J lost 1, with 18 bases in between. As DNA, the CDR3 is TGCAGTGCTGGTGGACCTTCACTTGGGTCCTACGAGCAGTACTTC. This encodes CSAGGPSLGSYEQYF.

This clonotype was recorded many times. The chain has TRBV2 and TRBJ1-1; D is uncertain. The CDR3 length is 11 residues. Germline values: CDR1 SNHLY, CDR2 FYNNEI. The V end was cut by 6 bases, the J end by 11 bases, with 13 bases between. The CDR3 here is CASSWGAEAFF. CDR3 bases: TGTGCCAGCAGCTGGGGTGCGGAGGCTTTCTTT.

This clonotype was seen a few times. V is TRBV5-1 and J is TRBJ2-3; no firm D call. CDR3 length: 16 residues. From germline, CDR1 is SGHRS and CDR2 YFSETQ. Trimming stripped 0 bases from V and 0 bases from J, with 11 bases between. The DNA of the CDR3 is TGCGCCAGCAGCTTGGAAGTGGACCGAAGCACAGATACGCAGTATTTT. It is translated as CASSLEVDRSTDTQYF.

Of note for this clonotype: At one of its ends the junction is not consistent with the germline gene, which may arise from a read error. This rearrangement joins TRBV3-1 to TRBJ1-2; maybe TRBD1 (5 bases). The CDR3 spans 14 residues. The germline V gene encodes CDR1 LGHDT and CDR2 YNNKEL (reference sequence). CDR3 DNA sequence: TGTGCCAGCAGCGTAGGTGGGGGTCACTATGGCCACACCTTC. It is translated as CASSVGGGHYGHTF.

This clonotype has ten or more counts. V gene TRBV9 combines with J gene TRBJ1-4; TRBD1 might be the D (5 bases). The CDR3 length is 16 residues. Germline CDR1 and CDR2: SGDLS and YYNGEE. V lost 0 bases, J lost 7 bases, and 16 bases lay in between. As DNA, the CDR3 is TGTGCCAGCAGCGTAGCCGGTGGGCAGGGAGGTGAAAAACTGTTTTTT. This translates into CASSVAGGQGGEKLFF.

In nucleotides, the CDR3 is TGTGCCAGCAGTGCGTTTACAGGGGACACTGAAGCTTTCTTT. This codes for CASSAFTGDTEAFF. The rearrangement joins TRBV6-1 to TRBJ1-1; 7 bases agree with TRBD1. CDR1 and CDR2 from the germline V gene are MNHNS and SASEGT. This CDR3 comprises 14 residues. The J segment lost 3 bases and the V segment lost 4 bases, leaving 5 bases of the junction unmatched.

The chain joins TRBV18 to TRBJ2-5; no reliable D call. The V gene's germline CDR1 is KGHSH and CDR2 LQKENI. The length of the CDR3 is 12 residues. V was trimmed by 2 bases and J by 5 bases, leaving 6 bases between them. The CDR3 here is CASSPDGETQYF. The CDR3 DNA sequence: TGTGCCAGCTCACCAGACGGCGAGACCCAGTACTTC.

This rearrangement joins TRBV12-3 or TRBV12-4 to TRBJ2-7; TRBD2 agrees at 14 bases. J gave up 5 bases and V 3 bases, and 9 bases lay outside the gene matches. CDR3 size: 17 residues. For the CDR3, the DNA is TGTGCCAGCAGTTTTGGACTAGCGGGGGGCATCGTCCACGAGCAGTACTTC. It is translated as CASSFGLAGGIVHEQYF.

J is TRBJ2-5 and V is TRBV4-3; 14 bases agree with TRBD2. The CDR3 covers 17 residues. V shed 5 bases and J 3 bases; nucleotides not matched to a gene: 8. Looked up from germline, CDR1 is LGHNA and CDR2 is YSLEER. The DNA of the CDR3 is TGCGCCAGCAGCACACCAGGGACTAGCGGGGGTGAAGAGACCCAGTACTTC. This gives the protein CASSTPGTSGGEETQYF.

This clonotype was counted a few times. The rearrangement joins TRBV5-1 to TRBJ2-7, with a tentative D call TRBD1 (5 bases). Germline assignment: CDR1 SGHRS and CDR2 YFSETQ. V dropped 3 bases and J dropped 0 bases, with 10 bases sitting between them. The CDR3 contains 14 residues. The CDR3 coding sequence is TGCGCCAGCAGCTCCCAGACAGCCTCCTACGAGCAGTACTTC. As protein: CASSSQTASYEQYF. Variable domain in full (rest from reference TRBV5-1 and TRBJ2-7): KAGVTQTPRYLIKTRGQQVTLSCSPISGHRSVSWYQQTPGQGLQFLFEYFSETQRNKGNFPGRFSGRQFSNSRSEMNVSTLELGDSALYLCASSSQTASYEQYFGPGTRLTVT.

This clonotype came up many times. The chain employs TRBV2 and TRBJ1-2; D unresolved. Germline loops: CDR1 SNHLY, CDR2 FYNNEI. The CDR3 spans 17 residues. Trimming pared 4 bases from V and 7 bases from J, leaving 25 bases between. The CDR3 DNA reads as TGTGCCAGCAGTGGAAGAGTGTTAATCGTAACCGGCCGTGGCTACACCTTC. Translating it yields CASSGRVLIVTGRGYTF.